This passage covers 9 T cell receptor beta chains from one sample sequenced in a study of shared clonotypes between healthy human individuals. Sequenced by immunoSEQ multiplex PCR; TCRdb stores in-frame clones only, minus some. This table holds hundreds of thousands of clones, roughly 97% found once. The sample comprised naive CD4+ T cells sorted from blood. This sample's subset: CD45RA+ positively selected. These receptors were obtained from a woman younger than 45 in good health.

This rearrangement joins TRBV27 to TRBJ2-3; 12 bases match TRBD2. V shed 4 bases and J 7 bases; nucleotides not matched to a gene: 6. Germline CDR1 is MNHEY and CDR2 is SMNVEV (reference sequence). This CDR3 has 15 residues. The CDR3, as DNA: TGTGCCAGCAGTTCGAGACTAGCGGGGGAGTATACGCAGTATTTT. This translates into CASSSRLAGEYTQYF.

The chain joins TRBV28 to TRBJ1-4; no clear D gene. The length of the CDR3 is 12 residues. Germline CDR1 MDHEN, CDR2 SYDVKM. V was shortened by 5 bases and J by 4 bases, with 5 bases between the two germline ends. Written as DNA, the CDR3 is TGTGCCAGCAGTGCTGATAATGAAAAACTGTTTTTT. Protein product: CASSADNEKLFF.

The genes are TRBV18 and TRBJ1-4; D is uncertain. V gave up 2 bases and J gave up 0 bases, with 7 bases separating them. The germline V gene encodes CDR1 KGHSH and CDR2 LQKENI. This CDR3 has 15 amino acids. This chain's CDR3 is CASSPNGATNEKLFF. CDR3 DNA sequence: TGTGCCAGCTCACCAAACGGGGCAACTAATGAAAAACTGTTTTTT.

The gene calls are TRBV2 and TRBJ1-2, with unresolved D. Germline V gives CDR1 SNHLY, CDR2 FYNNEI. Trimming shortened V by 6 bases and J by 3 bases, and 11 bases separated the two germline ends. There are 13 residues in the CDR3. The CDR3 DNA sequence: TGTGCCAGCAGGACGGGTGGGGACTATGGCTACACCTTC. It specifies CASRTGGDYGYTF. The variable domain in full, completed from reference TRBV2 and TRBJ1-2, reads EPEVTQTPSHQVTQMGQEVILRCVPISNHLYFYWYRQILGQKVEFLVSFYNNEISEKSEIFDDQFSVERPDGSNFTLKIRSTKLEDSAMYFCASRTGGDYGYTFGSGTRLTVV.

The V and J genes are TRBV5-1 and TRBJ2-5; D not certain. The CDR3 is 14 amino acids. Per the germline V gene, CDR1 is SGHRS and CDR2 is YFSETQ. Between the trimmed V and J ends, which lost 0 bases and 1 base, there was a span of 7 bases. CDR3 protein: CASSLAQLQETQYF. DNA for the CDR3: TGCGCCAGCAGCTTGGCACAGCTCCAAGAGACCCAGTACTTC. Full variable domain (remainder filled in from reference TRBV5-1 and TRBJ2-5): KAGVTQTPRYLIKTRGQQVTLSCSPISGHRSVSWYQQTPGQGLQFLFEYFSETQRNKGNFPGRFSGRQFSNSRSEMNVSTLELGDSALYLCASSLAQLQETQYFGPGTRLLVL.

The V and J genes are TRBV9 and TRBJ2-5, with D perhaps matching TRBD2 (5 bases). The CDR3 runs to 14 residues. Germline V CDR1 and CDR2: SGDLS, YYNGEE. The germline V and J ends were trimmed by 3 bases and 5 bases, with 14 bases remaining between them. The CDR3 coding sequence is TGTGCCAGCAGCGGGCCCTGGAGAGGGGAGACCCAGTACTTC. Translation gives CASSGPWRGETQYF.

This clone came up once. In DNA, the CDR3 is TGCGCCAGCAGCCTCAATGCCCAGCGCCCTAGCTCCTACAATGAGCAGTTCTTC. Amino acid sequence: CASSLNAQRPSSYNEQFF. This sequence joins TRBV5-1 and TRBJ2-1; D not certain. Looked up from germline, CDR1 is SGHRS and CDR2 is YFSETQ. The CDR3 totals 18 residues. The V end lost 4 bases, the J end lost 0 bases, and 20 bases lay between the germline ends.

This clone has just a few counts. This chain connects TRBV28 to TRBJ1-5; no firm D call. This CDR3 is built from 11 residues. The V gene's germline CDR1 is MDHEN and CDR2 SYDVKM. Trimming stripped 8 bases from V and 5 bases from J, with 7 bases between. This CDR3 reads CASARDQPQHF. The CDR3 DNA is TGTGCCAGCGCACGGGATCAGCCCCAGCATTTT.

The CDR3, as DNA: TGTGCCAGCAGTGCCTACTCCGGGGGTCGGGCTTTCTTT. It translates to CASSAYSGGRAFF. The chain combines TRBV25-1 with TRBJ1-1; TRBD1 might be the D (5 bases). The germline gives CDR1 MGHDK, CDR2 SYGVNS. The CDR3 totals 13 residues. V lost 4 bases to trimming and J lost 11 bases, with 17 bases between them.